This TCR beta chain is from a study of T cells in Graves' hyperthyroidism and ophthalmopathy. Across the whole study: Before treatment of any kind, peripheral blood was taken at initial diagnosis.

CDR1 is SNHLY and CDR2 is FYNNEI in the germline V gene. Trimming removed 5 bases from V and 5 bases from J; junction bases left unmatched: 8. The CDR3 is made up of 15 amino acids. Amplified regions were TCR beta CDR3 sequences from RNA transcripts. TCR CDR3 regions were first amplified by RT-PCR with HTBI primers. From the multiplex PCR reads, TCRdb called clonotypes with MiXCR, one entry per CDR3 protein. The table has a few hundred thousand distinct CDR3 sequences, roughly a sixth seen once. Broader study findings: Model predictions of ophthalmopathy came a median approximately 6.2 months before onset.

This clonotype was recorded a few times. Its antigen is not identified. The sequenced material came from blood. This receptor was taken from a woman in her thirties or forties with Graves' ophthalmopathy. The V gene is TRBV2, the J gene TRBJ2-2, with TRBD2 identical over 7 bases. CDR3 nucleotide sequence: TGTGCCAGCAGTCTCGGACTAGGAAAAACCGGGGAGCTGTTTTTT. Translation: CASSLGLGKTGELFF.